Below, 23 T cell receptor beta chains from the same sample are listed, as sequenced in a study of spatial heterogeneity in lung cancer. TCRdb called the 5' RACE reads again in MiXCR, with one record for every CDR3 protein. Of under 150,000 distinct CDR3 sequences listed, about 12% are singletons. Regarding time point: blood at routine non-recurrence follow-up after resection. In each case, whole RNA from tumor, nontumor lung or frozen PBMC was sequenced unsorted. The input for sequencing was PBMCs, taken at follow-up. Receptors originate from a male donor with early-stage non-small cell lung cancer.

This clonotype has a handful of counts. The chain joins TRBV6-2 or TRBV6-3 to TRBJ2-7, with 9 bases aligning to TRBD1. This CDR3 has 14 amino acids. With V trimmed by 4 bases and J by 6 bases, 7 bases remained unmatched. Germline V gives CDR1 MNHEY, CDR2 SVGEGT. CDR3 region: CASSLQGAITEQYF. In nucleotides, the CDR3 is TGTGCCAGCAGTTTACAGGGGGCGATTACCGAGCAGTACTTC.

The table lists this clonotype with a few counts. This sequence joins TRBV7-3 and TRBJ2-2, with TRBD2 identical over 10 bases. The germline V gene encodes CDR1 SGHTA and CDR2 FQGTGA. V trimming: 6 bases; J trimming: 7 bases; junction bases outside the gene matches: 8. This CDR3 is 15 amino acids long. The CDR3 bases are TGTGCCAGCAGATTCGGGACTAGCGAAGGCGGGGAGCTGTTTTTT. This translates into CASRFGTSEGGELFF.

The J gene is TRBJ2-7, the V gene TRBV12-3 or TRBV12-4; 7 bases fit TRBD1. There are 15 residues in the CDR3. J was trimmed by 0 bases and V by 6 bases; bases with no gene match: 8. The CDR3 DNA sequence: TGTGCCAGCAGCGCGCCCAGGGGGAGCTCCTACGAGCAGTACTTC. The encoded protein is CASSAPRGSSYEQYF.

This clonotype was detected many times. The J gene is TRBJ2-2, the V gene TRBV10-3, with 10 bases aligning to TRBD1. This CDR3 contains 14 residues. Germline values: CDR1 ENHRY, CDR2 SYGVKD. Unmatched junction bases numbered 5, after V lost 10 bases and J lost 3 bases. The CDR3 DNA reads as TGTGCCACCCGCGGACAGGGGGACACCGGGGAGCTGTTTTTT. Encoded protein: CATRGQGDTGELFF.

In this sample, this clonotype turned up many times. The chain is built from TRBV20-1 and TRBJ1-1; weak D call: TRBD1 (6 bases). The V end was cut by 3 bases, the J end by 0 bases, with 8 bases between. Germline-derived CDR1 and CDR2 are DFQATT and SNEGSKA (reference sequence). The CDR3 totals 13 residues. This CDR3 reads CSARQGMNTEAFF. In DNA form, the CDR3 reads TGCAGTGCTAGGCAGGGGATGAACACTGAAGCTTTCTTT.

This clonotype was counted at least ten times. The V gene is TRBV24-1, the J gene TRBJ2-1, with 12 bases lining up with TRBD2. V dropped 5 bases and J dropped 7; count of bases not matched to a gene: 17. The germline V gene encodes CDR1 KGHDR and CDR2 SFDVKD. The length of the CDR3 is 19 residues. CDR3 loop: CATSGPTSGGSQFLNEQFF. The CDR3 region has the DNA TGTGCCACCAGTGGACCCACTAGCGGGGGGTCCCAGTTCTTGAATGAGCAGTTCTTC.

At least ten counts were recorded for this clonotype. CDR3 amino acids: CASSLRRGTRANEKLFF. In DNA, the CDR3 is TGTGCCAGCAGCTTAAGGCGGGGGACGAGGGCGAATGAAAAACTGTTTTTT. The rearrangement links TRBV7-8 to TRBJ1-4; tentative D call: TRBD1 (5 bases). Trimming took off 2 bases at V and 5 bases at J, with 18 bases between the two ends. The CDR3 has 17 amino acids. Germline CDR1 SGHVS, CDR2 FQNEAQ.

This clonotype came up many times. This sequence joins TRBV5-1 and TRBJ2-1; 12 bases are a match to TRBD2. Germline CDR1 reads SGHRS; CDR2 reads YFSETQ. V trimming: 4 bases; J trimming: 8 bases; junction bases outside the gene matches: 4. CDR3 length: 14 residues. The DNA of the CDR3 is TGCGCCAGCAGCCAACTAGCGGGGGGCCATGAGCAGTTCTTC. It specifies CASSQLAGGHEQFF.

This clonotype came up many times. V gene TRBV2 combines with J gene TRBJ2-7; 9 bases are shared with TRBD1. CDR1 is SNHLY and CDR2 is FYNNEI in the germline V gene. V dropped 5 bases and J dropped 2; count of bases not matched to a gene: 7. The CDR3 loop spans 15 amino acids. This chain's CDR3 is CASSPGQGRTYEQYF. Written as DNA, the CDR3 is TGTGCCAGCAGTCCCGGACAGGGGAGAACCTACGAGCAGTACTTC.

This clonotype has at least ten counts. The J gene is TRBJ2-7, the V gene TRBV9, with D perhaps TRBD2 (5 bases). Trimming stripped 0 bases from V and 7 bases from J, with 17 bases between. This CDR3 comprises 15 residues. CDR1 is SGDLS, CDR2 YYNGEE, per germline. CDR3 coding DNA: TGTGCCAGCAGCGTAGCGGCGGGCCCCAATGCGGAGCAGTACTTC. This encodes CASSVAAGPNAEQYF.

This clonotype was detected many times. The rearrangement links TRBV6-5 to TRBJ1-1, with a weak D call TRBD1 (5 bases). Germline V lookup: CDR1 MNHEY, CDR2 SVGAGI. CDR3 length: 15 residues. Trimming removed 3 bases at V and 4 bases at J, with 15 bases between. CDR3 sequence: CASSYNRRGGTEAFF. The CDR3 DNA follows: TGTGCCAGCAGTTATAATCGAAGGGGAGGCACTGAAGCTTTCTTT.

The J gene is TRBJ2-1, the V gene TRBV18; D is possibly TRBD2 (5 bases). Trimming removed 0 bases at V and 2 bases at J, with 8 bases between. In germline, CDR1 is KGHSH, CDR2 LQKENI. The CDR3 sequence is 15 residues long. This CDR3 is CASSPPNGAYNEQFF. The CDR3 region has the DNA TGTGCCAGCTCACCACCGAACGGGGCCTACAATGAGCAGTTCTTC.

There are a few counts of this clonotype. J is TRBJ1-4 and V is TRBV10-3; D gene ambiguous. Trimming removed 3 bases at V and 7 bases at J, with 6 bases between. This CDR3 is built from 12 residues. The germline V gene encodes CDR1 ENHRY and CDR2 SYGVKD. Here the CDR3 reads CAISDRLEKLFF. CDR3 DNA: TGTGCCATCAGTGACCGCCTTGAAAAACTGTTTTTT.

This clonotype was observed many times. The CDR3: CATSDPPGYEQFF. The CDR3, as DNA: TGTGCCACCAGTGATCCCCCGGGTTATGAGCAGTTCTTC. The chain couples TRBV24-1 to TRBJ2-1; D unclear. This CDR3 comprises 13 residues. V was trimmed by 3 bases and J by 8 bases, leaving 10 bases between them. The V gene's germline CDR1 is KGHDR and CDR2 SFDVKD.

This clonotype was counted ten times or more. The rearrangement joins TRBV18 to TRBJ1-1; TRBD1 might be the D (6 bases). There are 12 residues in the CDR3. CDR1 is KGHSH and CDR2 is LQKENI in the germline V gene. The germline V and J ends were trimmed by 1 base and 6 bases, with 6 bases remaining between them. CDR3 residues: CASSPQGAEAFF. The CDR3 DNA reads TGTGCCAGCTCACCACAGGGGGCTGAAGCTTTCTTT.

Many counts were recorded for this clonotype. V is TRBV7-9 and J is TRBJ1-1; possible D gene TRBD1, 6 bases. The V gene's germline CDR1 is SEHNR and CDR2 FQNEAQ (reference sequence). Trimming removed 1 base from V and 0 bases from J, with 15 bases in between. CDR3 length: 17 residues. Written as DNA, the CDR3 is TGTGCCAGCAGCTTAGTTGGAGGGGGGCACATGAACACTGAAGCTTTCTTT. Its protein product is CASSLVGGGHMNTEAFF. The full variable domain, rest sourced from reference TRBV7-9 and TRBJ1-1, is DTGVSQNPRHKITKRGQNVTFRCDPISEHNRLYWYRQTLGQGPEFLTYFQNEAQLEKSRLLSDRFSAERPKGSFSTLEIQRTEQGDSAMYLCASSLVGGGHMNTEAFFGQGTRLTVV.

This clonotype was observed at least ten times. In nucleotides, the CDR3 is TGCGCCAGCAGCGGGGACATTTTGAACACTGAAGCTTTCTTT. This gives the protein CASSGDILNTEAFF. This chain joins TRBV5-1 and TRBJ1-1, with D tentatively TRBD1 (6 bases). V was shortened by 4 bases and J by 0 bases, with 10 bases between the two germline ends. The germline V gene encodes CDR1 SGHRS and CDR2 YFSETQ. The CDR3 sequence is 14 residues long.

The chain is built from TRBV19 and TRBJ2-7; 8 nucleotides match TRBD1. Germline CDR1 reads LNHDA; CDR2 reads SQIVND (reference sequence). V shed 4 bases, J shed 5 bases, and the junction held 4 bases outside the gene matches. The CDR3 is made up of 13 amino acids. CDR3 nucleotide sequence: TGTGCCAGTAGTAACGACAGGGGAAACGAGCAGTACTTC. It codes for CASSNDRGNEQYF.

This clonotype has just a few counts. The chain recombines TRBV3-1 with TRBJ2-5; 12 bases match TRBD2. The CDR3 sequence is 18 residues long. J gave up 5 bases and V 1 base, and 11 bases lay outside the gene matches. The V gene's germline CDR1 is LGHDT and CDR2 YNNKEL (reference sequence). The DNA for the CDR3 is TGTGCCAGCAGCCAAGCTATAAAACTAGCGGGGGGTGTCGAGACCCAGTACTTC. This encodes CASSQAIKLAGGVETQYF.

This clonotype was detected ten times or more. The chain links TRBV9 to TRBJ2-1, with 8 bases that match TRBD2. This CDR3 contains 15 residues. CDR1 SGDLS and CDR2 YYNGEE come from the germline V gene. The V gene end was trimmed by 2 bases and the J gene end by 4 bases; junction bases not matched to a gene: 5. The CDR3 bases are TGTGCCAGCAGCGTGGATAGCGGGGTGTACAATGAGCAGTTCTTC. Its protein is CASSVDSGVYNEQFF.

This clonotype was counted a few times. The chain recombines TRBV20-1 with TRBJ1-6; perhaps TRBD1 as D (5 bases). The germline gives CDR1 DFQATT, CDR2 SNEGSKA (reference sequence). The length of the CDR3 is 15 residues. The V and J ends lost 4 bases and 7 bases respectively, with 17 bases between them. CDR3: CSAKLALGPNSPLHF. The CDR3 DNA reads TGCAGTGCTAAGTTGGCACTGGGGCCAAATTCACCCCTCCACTTT.

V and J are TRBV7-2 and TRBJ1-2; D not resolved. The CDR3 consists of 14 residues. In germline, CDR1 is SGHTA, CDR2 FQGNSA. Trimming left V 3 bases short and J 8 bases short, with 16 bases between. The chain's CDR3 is CASSFDFSGRGYTF. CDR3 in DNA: TGTGCCAGCAGCTTCGATTTCAGTGGAAGGGGCTACACCTTC.

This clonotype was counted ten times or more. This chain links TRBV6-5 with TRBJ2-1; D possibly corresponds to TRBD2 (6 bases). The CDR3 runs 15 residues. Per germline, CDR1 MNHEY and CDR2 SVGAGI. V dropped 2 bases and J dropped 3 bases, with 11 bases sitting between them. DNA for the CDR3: TGTGCCAGCAGTTACGTAGCGGCACTCTACAATGAGCAGTTCTTC. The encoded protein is CASSYVAALYNEQFF.